This TCR beta chain was recovered during a study of high-grade serous ovarian cancer treatment subgroups. The overall study: Mean per sample: about 14,000 reads, some 8,100 unique TCR beta rearrangements.

Tumor tissue was taken before any definitive surgery or chemotherapy was given. To note about this clone: Its matching antigen is unknown.

Data came from immunoSEQ multiplex PCR; TCRdb stores just in-frame clones and leaves some out. The sample comprises several thousand clones, around three quarters of which are singletons, and under 10% rests with the top ten. CDR1 is SGHTA, CDR2 FQGNSA, per germline. CDR3 length equals 14 residues. Losses at the gene ends were 4 bases for V and 6 bases for J; bases not matched to a gene: 8. Overall study results and limits: CDR1 and CDR2 were left unanalyzed; analyses focused on CDR3.

The TCR comes from a human donor with high-grade serous ovarian cancer. V gene TRBV7-2 combines with J gene TRBJ2-7; 8 bases are a match to TRBD1. Sequenced material: tumor tissue. DNA of the CDR3: TGTGCCAGCAGCTCAGGGACAGGAACGCGCGAGCAGTACTTC. Residues: CASSSGTGTREQYF.